These 7 T cell receptor beta chains originate from one sample sequenced in a study of shared clonotypes between healthy human individuals. The method was immunoSEQ multiplex PCR; TCRdb's version includes in-frame clones alone and lacks a portion of them. The data show over 850,000 clones, with about four fifths seen just once and about 0.52% held by the top ten. Sequencing was performed on memory CD4+ T cells from PBMCs. Stated subset: CD45RA-negative fraction. The source of these receptors is a man between 18 and 35 years old in good health. Some clones in this sample may be carry-over from other donors' samples.

On this clone itself: This could be a read error, since a much larger clone is one nucleotide away. The chain recombines TRBV28 with TRBJ2-1; 7 bases match TRBD2. The length of the CDR3 is 12 residues. The V gene's germline CDR1 is MDHEN and CDR2 SYDVKM. J was trimmed by 6 bases and V by 6 bases; bases with no gene match: 2. The CDR3 region has the DNA TGTGCCAGCAGCGCTAGCGGCAATGAGCAGTTCTTC. The encoded protein is CASSASGNEQFF.

The J gene is TRBJ1-2, the V gene TRBV6-1; 8 nucleotides agree with TRBD1. V trimming: 5 bases; J trimming: 6 bases; junction bases outside the gene matches: 8. In germline, CDR1 is MNHNS, CDR2 SASEGT. The CDR3 spans 14 residues. The CDR3 DNA sequence: TGTGCCAGCAGTCTTCAGGGGGCATTTCATGGCTACACCTTC. Amino acid sequence: CASSLQGAFHGYTF.

This sequence joins TRBV10-3 and TRBJ1-5; D is unresolved. The CDR3 sequence is 13 residues long. V lost 4 bases and J 0 bases, leaving 4 bases between the germline ends. The germline V gene has CDR1 ENHRY and CDR2 SYGVKD. The CDR3 DNA follows: TGTGCCATCAGTGTTAATAGCAATCAGCCCCAGCATTTT. Encoded protein: CAISVNSNQPQHF.

The gene calls are TRBV6-5 and TRBJ2-1; 7 nucleotides agree with TRBD2. Germline V gene sequence: CDR1 MNHEY, CDR2 SVGAGI. The CDR3 sequence is 15 residues long. The trim removed 2 bases at V and 10 bases at J, leaving 11 bases unmatched. CDR3 amino acids: CASSYIRLASGEQFF. The CDR3 DNA sequence: TGTGCCAGCAGTTACATCCGACTAGCAAGTGGCGAGCAGTTCTTC.

This clone was recorded only once. The chain carries TRBV6-1 and TRBJ2-7, with a tentative D call TRBD2 (5 bases). V was pared by 3 bases and J by 7 bases, with 7 bases between. The CDR3 has 11 residues. Germline CDR1 MNHNS, CDR2 SASEGT. CDR3 protein: CASSDPGEQYF. CDR3 in DNA: TGTGCCAGCAGTGACCCGGGAGAGCAGTACTTC.

CDR3 sequence: CASSRWDRSSYEQYF. The DNA for the CDR3 is TGTGCCAGCAGCCGGTGGGACAGGAGCTCCTACGAGCAGTACTTC. The chain has TRBV28 and TRBJ2-7; TRBD1 aligns across 8 bases. CDR3 length: 15 amino acids. Germline V lookup: CDR1 MDHEN, CDR2 SYDVKM. V was pared by 6 bases and J by 0 bases, with 7 bases of the junction left unmatched.

About this clone itself: Other DNA sequences in the sample encode the same CDR3. The rearrangement joins TRBV2 to TRBJ2-5; a weak D match, TRBD2 (6 bases). The CDR3 totals 16 residues. V shed 1 base and J shed 2 bases, with 14 bases lying between them. Germline assignment: CDR1 SNHLY and CDR2 FYNNEI. CDR3 region: CASSEVWRGHQETQYF. Written as DNA, the CDR3 is TGTGCCAGCAGTGAAGTGTGGAGGGGCCATCAAGAGACCCAGTACTTC. The full variable domain, in which reference TRBV2 and TRBJ2-5 provide the parts outside the CDR3, is EPEVTQTPSHQVTQMGQEVILRCVPISNHLYFYWYRQILGQKVEFLVSFYNNEISEKSEIFDDQFSVERPDGSNFTLKIRSTKLEDSAMYFCASSEVWRGHQETQYFGPGTRLLVL.